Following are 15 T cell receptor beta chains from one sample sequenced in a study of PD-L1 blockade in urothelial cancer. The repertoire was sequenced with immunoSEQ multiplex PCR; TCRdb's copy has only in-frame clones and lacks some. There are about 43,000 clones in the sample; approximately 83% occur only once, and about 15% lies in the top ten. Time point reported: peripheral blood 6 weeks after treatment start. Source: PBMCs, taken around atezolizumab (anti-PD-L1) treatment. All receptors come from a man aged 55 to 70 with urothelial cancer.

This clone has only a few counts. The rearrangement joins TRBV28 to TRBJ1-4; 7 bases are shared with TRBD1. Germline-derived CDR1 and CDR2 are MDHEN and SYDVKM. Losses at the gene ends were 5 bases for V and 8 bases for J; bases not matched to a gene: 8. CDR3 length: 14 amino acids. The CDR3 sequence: CASSRRDSREKLFF. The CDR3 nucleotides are TGTGCCAGCAGTCGCCGGGACAGCCGCGAAAAACTGTTTTTT.

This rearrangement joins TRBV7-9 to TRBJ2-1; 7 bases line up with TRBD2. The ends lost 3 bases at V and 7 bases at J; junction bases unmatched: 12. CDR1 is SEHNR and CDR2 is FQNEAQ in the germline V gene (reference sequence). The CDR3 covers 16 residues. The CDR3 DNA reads TGTGCCAGCAGCTTTTCGGGTGCAAGCGGGGCAAATGAGCAGTTCTTC. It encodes CASSFSGASGANEQFF.

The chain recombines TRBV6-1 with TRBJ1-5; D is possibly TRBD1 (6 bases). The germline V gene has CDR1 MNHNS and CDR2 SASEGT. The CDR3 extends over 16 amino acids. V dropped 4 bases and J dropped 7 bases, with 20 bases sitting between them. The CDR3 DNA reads TGTGCCAGCAGTGCGACAGGTTACCTCTCGGGGCAGCCCCAGCATTTT. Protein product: CASSATGYLSGQPQHF.

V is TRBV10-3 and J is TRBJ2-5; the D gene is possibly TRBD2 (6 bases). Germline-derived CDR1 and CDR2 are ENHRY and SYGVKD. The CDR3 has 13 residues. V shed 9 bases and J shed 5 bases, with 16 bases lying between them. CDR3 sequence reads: CAITGGAGETQYF. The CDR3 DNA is TGTGCCATTACCGGTGGGGCGGGGGAGACCCAGTACTTC.

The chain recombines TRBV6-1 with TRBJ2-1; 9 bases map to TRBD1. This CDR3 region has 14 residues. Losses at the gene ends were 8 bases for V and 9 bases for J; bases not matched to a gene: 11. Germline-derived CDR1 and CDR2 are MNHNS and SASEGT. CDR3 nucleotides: TGTGCCAGCCACGACAGGGGGGGTGGGCCTGAGCAGTTCTTC. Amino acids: CASHDRGGGPEQFF.

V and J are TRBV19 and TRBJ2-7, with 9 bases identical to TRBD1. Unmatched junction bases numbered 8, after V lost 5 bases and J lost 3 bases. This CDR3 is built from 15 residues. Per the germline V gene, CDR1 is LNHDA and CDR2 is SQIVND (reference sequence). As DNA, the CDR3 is TGTGCCAGTAGTGAGAAGTGGGGACAGGGCTACGAGCAGTACTTC. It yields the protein CASSEKWGQGYEQYF. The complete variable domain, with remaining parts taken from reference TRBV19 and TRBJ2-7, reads DGGITQSPKYLFRKEGQNVTLSCEQNLNHDAMYWYRQDPGQGLRLIYYSQIVNDFQKGDIAEGYSVSREKKESFPLTVTSAQKNPTAFYLCASSEKWGQGYEQYFGPGTRLTVT.

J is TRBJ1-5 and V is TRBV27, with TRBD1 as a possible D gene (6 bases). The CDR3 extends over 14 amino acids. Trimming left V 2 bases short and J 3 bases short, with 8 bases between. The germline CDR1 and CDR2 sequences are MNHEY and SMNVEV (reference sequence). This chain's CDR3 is CASSLRGTNQPQHF. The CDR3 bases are TGTGCCAGCAGTTTAAGGGGGACCAATCAGCCCCAGCATTTT.

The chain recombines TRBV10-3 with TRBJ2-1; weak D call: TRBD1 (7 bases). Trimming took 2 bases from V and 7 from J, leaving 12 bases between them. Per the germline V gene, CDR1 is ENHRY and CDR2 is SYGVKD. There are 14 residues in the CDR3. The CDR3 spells CAISETGEVNEQFF. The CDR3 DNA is TGTGCCATCAGTGAGACAGGGGAGGTAAATGAGCAGTTCTTC.

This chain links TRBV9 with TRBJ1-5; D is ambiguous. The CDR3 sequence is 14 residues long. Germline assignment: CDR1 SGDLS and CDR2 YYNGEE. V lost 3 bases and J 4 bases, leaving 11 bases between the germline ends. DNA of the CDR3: TGTGCCAGCAGCGCAGGAGGAGGGAATCAGCCCCAGCATTTT. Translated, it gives CASSAGGGNQPQHF.

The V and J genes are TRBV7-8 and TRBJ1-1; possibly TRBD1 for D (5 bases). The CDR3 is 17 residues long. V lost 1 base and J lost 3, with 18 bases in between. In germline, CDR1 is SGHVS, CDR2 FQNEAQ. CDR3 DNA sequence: TGTGCCAGCAGCTTAGGTGTTTGGAGGGACGGAGACACTGAAGCTTTCTTT. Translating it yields CASSLGVWRDGDTEAFF.

The CDR3 loop is CASSLIPSDKSETQYF. The CDR3 coding sequence is TGCGCCAGCAGCTTGATTCCCTCTGACAAATCAGAGACCCAGTACTTC. J is TRBJ2-5 and V is TRBV5-1; D gene ambiguous. Looked up from germline, CDR1 is SGHRS and CDR2 is YFSETQ. The CDR3 consists of 16 residues. Trimming pared 1 base from V and 4 bases from J, leaving 17 bases between. Full variable domain (missing parts from reference TRBV5-1 and TRBJ2-5): KAGVTQTPRYLIKTRGQQVTLSCSPISGHRSVSWYQQTPGQGLQFLFEYFSETQRNKGNFPGRFSGRQFSNSRSEMNVSTLELGDSALYLCASSLIPSDKSETQYFGPGTRLLVL.

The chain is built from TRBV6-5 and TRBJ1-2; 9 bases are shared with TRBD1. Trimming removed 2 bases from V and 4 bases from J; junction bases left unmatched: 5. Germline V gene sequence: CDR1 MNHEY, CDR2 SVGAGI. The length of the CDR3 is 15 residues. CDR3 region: CASSYRGQGRYGYTF. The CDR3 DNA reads TGTGCCAGCAGTTACAGGGGACAGGGCCGCTATGGCTACACCTTC.

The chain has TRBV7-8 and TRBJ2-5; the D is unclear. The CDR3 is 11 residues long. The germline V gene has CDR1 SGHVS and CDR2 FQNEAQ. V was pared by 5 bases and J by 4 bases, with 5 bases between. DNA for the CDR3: TGTGCCAGCAGCCCCCGAGAGACCCAGTACTTC. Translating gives CASSPRETQYF.

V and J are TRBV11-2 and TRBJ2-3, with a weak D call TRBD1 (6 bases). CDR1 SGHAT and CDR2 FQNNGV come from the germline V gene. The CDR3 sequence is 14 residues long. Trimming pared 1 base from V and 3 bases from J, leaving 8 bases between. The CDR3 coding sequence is TGTGCCAGCAGCTTAGGGACAGAGACAGATACGCAGTATTTT. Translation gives CASSLGTETDTQYF.

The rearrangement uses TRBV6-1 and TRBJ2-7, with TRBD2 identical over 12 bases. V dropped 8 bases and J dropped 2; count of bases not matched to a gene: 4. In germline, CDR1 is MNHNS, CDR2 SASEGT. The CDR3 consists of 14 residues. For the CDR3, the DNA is TGTGCCAGCGCTAGCGGGGGGGATCCCTACGAGCAGTACTTC. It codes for CASASGGDPYEQYF.